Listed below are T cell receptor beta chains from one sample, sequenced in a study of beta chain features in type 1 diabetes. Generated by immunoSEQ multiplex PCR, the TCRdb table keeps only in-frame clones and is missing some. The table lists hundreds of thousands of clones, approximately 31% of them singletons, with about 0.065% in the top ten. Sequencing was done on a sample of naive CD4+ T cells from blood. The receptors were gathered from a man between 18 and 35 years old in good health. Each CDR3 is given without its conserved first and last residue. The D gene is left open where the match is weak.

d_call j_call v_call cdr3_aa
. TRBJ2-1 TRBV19 ASRSRGSYNEQF
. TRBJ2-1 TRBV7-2 ASSLARLGEQF
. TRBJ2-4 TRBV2 ASTREREHIQY
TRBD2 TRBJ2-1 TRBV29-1 SVSFPTSGVYNEQF
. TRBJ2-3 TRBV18 ASSPQALSDTQY
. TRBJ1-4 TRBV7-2 ASSFRVTNEKLF
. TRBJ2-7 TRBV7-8 ASSIRDLSSYEQY
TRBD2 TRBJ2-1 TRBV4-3 ASSQEGRGLAGGHYNEQF
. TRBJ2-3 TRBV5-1 ASSSGDERSTDTQY
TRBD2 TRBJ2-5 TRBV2 ASSDVVAGETQY
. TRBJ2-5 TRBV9 ASSVAYGPGSETQY
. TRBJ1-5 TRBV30 AWAKRRQRSNQPQH
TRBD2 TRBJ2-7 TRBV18 ASSPSGSPYEQY
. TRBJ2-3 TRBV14 ASSQDRAGSNTDTQY
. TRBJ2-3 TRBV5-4 ASSPIPGQATDTQY
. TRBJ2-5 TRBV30 AWSVSVQETQY
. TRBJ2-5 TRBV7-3 ASSPVGSQETQY
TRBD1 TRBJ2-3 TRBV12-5 ASGDPRQGSDTQY
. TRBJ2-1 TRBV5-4 ASTPQGTSYNEQF
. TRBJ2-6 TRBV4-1 ASSQGAGASSGANVLT
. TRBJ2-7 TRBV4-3 ASSQDPGREQY
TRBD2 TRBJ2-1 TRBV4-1 ASSQEWGTSGSHEQF
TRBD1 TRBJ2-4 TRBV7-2 ASSLRDSIAKNIQY
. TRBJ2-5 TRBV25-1 ASSEFGVTETQY
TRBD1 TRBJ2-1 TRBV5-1 ASSSRGLSYNEQF
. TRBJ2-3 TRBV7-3 ASSSGTLSTDTQY
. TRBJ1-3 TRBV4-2 ASSQDLPLSGNTIY
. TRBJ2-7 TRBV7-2 ASSLSGSLDEQY
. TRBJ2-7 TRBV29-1 SVAGTLPYEQY
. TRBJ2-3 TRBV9 ASSVGDSSGTDTQY
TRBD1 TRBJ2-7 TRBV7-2 ASSLGTGVHEQY
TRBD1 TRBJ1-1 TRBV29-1 SAHNRSPGGNTEAF
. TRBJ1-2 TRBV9 ASSVVAGSSYGYT
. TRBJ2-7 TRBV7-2 ASSLATEQY
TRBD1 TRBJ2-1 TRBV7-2 ASSPRTGGFDNEQF
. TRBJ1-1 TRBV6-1 ASRDQLNTEAF
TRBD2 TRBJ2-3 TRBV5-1 ASSSLAGVDTQY
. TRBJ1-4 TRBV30 AWTGYNEKLF
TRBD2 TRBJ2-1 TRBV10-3 ATNELAGGGHEQF
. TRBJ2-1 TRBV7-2 ASSLDRTANNEQF
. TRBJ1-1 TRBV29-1 SVKPRTENTEAF
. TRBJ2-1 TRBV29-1 SVDRSGVEQF
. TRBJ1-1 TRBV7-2 ASSLVILGQAF
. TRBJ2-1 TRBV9 ASSDGGPALGNEQF
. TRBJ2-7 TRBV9 ASSVVPVYEQY
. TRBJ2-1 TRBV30 AWGLYNEQF
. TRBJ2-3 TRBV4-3 ASSQDRPSTDTQY
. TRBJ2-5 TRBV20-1 SAKGPETQY
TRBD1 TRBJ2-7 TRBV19 ASNPTGSLTYEQY
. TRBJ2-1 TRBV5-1 ASSSYGNNEQF
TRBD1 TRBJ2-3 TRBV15 ATQQGVSTDTQY
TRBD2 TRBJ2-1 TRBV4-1 ASSQAGTTDEQF
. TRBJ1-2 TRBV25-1 ASSEYPRGYT
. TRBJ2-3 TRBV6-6 ASSRGLGTDTQY
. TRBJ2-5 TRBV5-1 ASSYDYQETQY
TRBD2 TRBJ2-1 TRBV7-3 ASSFGLAGLNEQF
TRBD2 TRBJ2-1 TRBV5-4 ASSLDSGRIYEQF
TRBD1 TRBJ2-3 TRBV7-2 ASSLGDRVSTDTQY
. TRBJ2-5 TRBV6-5 ASSSPVDKTQY
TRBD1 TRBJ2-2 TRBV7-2 ASSSTGFPTGELF